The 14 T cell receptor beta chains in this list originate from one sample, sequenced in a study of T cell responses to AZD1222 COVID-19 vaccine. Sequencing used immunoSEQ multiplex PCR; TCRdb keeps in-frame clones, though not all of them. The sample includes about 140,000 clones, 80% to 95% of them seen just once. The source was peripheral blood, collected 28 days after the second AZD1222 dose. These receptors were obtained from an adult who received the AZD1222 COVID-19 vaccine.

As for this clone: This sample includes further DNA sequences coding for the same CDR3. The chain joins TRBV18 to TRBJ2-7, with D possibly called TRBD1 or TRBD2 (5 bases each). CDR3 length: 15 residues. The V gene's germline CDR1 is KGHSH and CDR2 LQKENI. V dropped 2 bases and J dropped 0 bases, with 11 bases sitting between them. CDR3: CASSPDRDRSYEQYF. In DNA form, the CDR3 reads TGTGCCAGCTCACCAGATCGGGACCGCTCCTACGAGCAGTACTTC.

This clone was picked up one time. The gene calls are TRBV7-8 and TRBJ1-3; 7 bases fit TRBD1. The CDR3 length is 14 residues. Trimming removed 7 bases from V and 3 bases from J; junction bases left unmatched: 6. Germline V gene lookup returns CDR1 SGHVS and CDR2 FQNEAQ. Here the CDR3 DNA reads TGTGCCAGCACGCTCGACAGGGTTGGAAACACCATATATTTT. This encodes CASTLDRVGNTIYF.

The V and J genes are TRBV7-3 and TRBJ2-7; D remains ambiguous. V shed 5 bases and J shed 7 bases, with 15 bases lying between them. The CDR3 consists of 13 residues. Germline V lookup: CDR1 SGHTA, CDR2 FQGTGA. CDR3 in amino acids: CASSIGREKEQYF. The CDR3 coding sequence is TGTGCCAGCAGCATAGGACGTGAGAAAGAGCAGTACTTC.

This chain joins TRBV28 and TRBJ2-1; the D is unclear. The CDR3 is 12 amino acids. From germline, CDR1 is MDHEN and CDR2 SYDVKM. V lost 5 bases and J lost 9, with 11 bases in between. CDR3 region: CASSPRLGEQFF. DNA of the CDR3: TGTGCCAGCAGTCCGAGACTGGGTGAGCAGTTCTTC.

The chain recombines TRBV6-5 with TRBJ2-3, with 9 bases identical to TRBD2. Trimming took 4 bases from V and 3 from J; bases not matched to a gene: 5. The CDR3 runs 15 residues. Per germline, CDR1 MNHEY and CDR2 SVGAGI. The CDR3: CASSSSGVGTDTQYF. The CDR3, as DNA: TGTGCCAGCAGTTCTAGCGGGGTTGGGACAGATACGCAGTATTTT.

CDR3 coding DNA: TGCGCCAGCAGCTTGTACTCTAGCGGGGTTGGCGGGGAGCTGTTTTTT. Translation: CASSLYSSGVGGELFF. The J gene is TRBJ2-2, the V gene TRBV5-1; 9 bases map to TRBD2. This CDR3 has 16 residues. With V trimmed by 1 base and J by 7 bases, 8 bases remained unmatched. The germline V gene encodes CDR1 SGHRS and CDR2 YFSETQ.

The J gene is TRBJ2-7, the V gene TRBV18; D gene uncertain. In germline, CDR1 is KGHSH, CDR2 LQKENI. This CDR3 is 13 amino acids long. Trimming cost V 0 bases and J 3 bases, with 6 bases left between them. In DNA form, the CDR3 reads TGTGCCAGCTCACCACCTGCCCACTACGAGCAGTACTTC. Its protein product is CASSPPAHYEQYF.

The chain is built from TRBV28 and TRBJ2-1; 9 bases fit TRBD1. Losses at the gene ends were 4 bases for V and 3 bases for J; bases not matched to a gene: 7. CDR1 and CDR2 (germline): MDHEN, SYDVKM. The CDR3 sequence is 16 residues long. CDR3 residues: CASSSQDRGFYNEQFF. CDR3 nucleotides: TGTGCCAGCAGTTCCCAGGACAGGGGCTTCTACAATGAGCAGTTCTTC.

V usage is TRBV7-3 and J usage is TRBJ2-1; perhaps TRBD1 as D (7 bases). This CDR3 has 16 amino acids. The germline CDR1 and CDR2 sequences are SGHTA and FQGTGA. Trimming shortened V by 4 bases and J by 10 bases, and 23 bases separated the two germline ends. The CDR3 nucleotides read TGTGCCAGCAGCTCAAACGGGGCAGGGGGGCCCAGCGAGCAGTTCTTC. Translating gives CASSSNGAGGPSEQFF.

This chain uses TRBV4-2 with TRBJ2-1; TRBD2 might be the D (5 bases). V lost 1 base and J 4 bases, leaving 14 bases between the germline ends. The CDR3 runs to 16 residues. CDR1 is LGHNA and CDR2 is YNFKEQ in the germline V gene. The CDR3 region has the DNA TGTGCCAGCAGCCAAGCGGCCGGGCGCGGGTACAATGAGCAGTTCTTC. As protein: CASSQAAGRGYNEQFF.

CDR3 coding DNA: TGTGCCAGCAGCCTAGACAGGGGAAGCGAAAAACTGTTTTTT. As protein: CASSLDRGSEKLFF. V is TRBV7-9 and J is TRBJ1-4, with 8 positions matching TRBD1. CDR1 SEHNR and CDR2 FQNEAQ come from the germline V gene (reference sequence). The CDR3 is 14 amino acids. Trimming took 5 bases from V and 8 from J; bases not matched to a gene: 7.

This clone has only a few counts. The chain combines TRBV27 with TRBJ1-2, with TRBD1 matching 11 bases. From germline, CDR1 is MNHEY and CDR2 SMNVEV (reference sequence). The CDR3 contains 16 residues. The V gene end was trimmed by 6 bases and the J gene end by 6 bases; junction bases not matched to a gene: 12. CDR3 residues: CASRSPDRGRAHGYTF. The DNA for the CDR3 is TGTGCCAGCAGATCTCCGGACAGGGGGCGCGCCCATGGCTACACCTTC.

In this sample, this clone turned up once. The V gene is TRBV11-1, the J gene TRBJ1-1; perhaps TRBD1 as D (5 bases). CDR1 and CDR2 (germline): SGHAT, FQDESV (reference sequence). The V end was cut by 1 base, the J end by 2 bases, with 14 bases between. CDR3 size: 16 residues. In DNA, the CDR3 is TGTGCCAGCAGCTTAGTCGGTGGGGCACCCAACACTGAAGCTTTCTTT. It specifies CASSLVGGAPNTEAFF.

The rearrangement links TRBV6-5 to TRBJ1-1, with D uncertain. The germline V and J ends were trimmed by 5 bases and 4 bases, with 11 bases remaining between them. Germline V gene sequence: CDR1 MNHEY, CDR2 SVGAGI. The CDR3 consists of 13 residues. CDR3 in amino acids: CASSIGPITEAFF. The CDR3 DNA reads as TGTGCCAGCAGTATTGGGCCAATCACTGAAGCTTTCTTT.